Sequencing of this TCR beta chain was carried out in a study of blood T cell repertoires in COVID-19 (dated by TCRdb to between 2020 and 2021). Describing the broader study: Collaborator samples came from the United States, Italy and Spain and covered acute and convalescent phases of COVID-19. The samples were drawn from the first 160 participants of the ongoing ImmuneRACE study and from 950 to 1,500 subjects provided by 6 global collaborators. Where HLA class I and class II types were available, the types were taken from metadata supplied by the sample provider, not from assay-based typing. Sample metadata almost always included a de-identified subject ID, COVID-19 status, age in years and sex. The prospective study material was composed of cDNA or gDNA derived from T cells, B-cell-depleted T cells, or PBMCs. The dataset comprised deeply sampled blood TCRbeta repertoires from subjects exposed to, actively infected with, or recovered from COVID-19. The repertoires were released in a freely available public database intended as a resource for research on the immune response to SARS-CoV-2. What the work shows at the level of the full study, not this receptor alone: How much clinical and demographic metadata was included differed by source and by participant, and the metadata was provided uncurated.

Counted from cysteine to phenylalanine, this CDR3 has 14 amino acids. Only CDR3 DNA remains: 42 bases, in frame from the first base. Between the V and J ends, shortened by 5 bases and 8 bases respectively, the junction contains 16 bases. The germline V gene yields SGHAT for CDR1 and FQNNGV for CDR2. The immunoSEQ Assay, a bias-controlled multiplex PCR, was used to amplify TCRbeta CDR3 regions from genomic DNA. For the original study's pipeline: The number of nucleated cells in each sample was estimated by amplification of reference gene primers within the assay. Sequence reads were collapsed and filtered to measure the absolute abundance of every unique TCRbeta CDR3 rearrangement. For each sample, productive Simpson clonality was calculated by taking the square root of Simpson's diversity index across productive rearrangements. TCRdb took over this immuneACCESS table, retaining in-frame rearrangements with V and J assigned. Such tables are incomplete; in checked studies, under half of the missing clones stem from an unresolved V gene, and the remainder is unexplained. V, J and clone size reflect that table, while D and trimming were determined from the DNA. The sample has about 99,000 clones on record, 87% of them singletons. 6.2% of the sample goes to the ten largest clones.

Each collaborating institution followed its own protocols to collect whole blood in K2EDTA tubes. For TCRbeta analysis, collaborators shipped samples as frozen whole blood, isolated PBMCs, or DNA extracted from either of those sample types. Note on this clone: Its cognate antigen has yet to be identified. No qualities accompany the bases; no much larger clone lies one base away.

The sequence joins TRBV11-2 to TRBJ2-1; the D segment could be TRBD2, given 6 matching bases. The receptor's source is a human donor in a cohort sampled during active COVID-19. The sequenced sample consisted of peripheral blood. The CDR3 amino acid sequence is: CASSPRVLADEQFF. The DNA sequence is as follows: TGTGCCAGCAGCCCTCGAGTCTTAGCGGATGAGCAGTTCTTC. Reference TRBV11-2 and TRBJ2-1 proteins supply the regions before and after the CDR3; the full variable domain is: EAGVAQSPRYKIIEKRQSVAFWCNPISGHATLYWYQQILGQGPKLLIQFQNNGVVDDSQLPKDRFSAERLKGVDSTLKIQPAKLEDSAVYLCASSPRVLADEQFFGPGTRLTVL.